This T cell receptor (beta chain) was observed in a study of blood T cell repertoires in COVID-19. Study-level background: PBMCs, B-cell-depleted T cells, or T cells were the source of the cDNA or gDNA that made up the material.

In the study's own analysis: Amplifying reference gene primers gave estimates of nucleated cell counts. Using immunoSEQ multiplex PCR, the repertoire was profiled, and TCRdb retains in-frame clones only, with some absent. Clone size and V and J calls were adopted from that table, with D and trimming inferred from the DNA. Of 250,000 to 350,000 clones in the sample, roughly 88% were seen once. In its sample, this clone was seen a few times. Per germline, CDR1 LNHDA and CDR2 SQIVND (reference sequence). V was cut by 6 bases and J by 0 bases, with 14 bases left in between. This CDR3 comprises 15 residues.

The V and J genes are TRBV19 and TRBJ1-1; tentatively, D is TRBD1 (5 bases). Material: peripheral blood. This receptor was obtained from a human donor with COVID-19, enrolled during active disease. The donor label of this sample is uncertain. CDR3 nucleotides: TGTGCCAGTAGCAACCGACAGAGGATGAACACTGAAGCTTTCTTT. Translated: CASSNRQRMNTEAFF. Full variable domain (outside the CDR3, taken from reference TRBV19 and TRBJ1-1): DGGITQSPKYLFRKEGQNVTLSCEQNLNHDAMYWYRQDPGQGLRLIYYSQIVNDFQKGDIAEGYSVSREKKESFPLTVTSAQKNPTAFYLCASSNRQRMNTEAFFGQGTRLTVV.